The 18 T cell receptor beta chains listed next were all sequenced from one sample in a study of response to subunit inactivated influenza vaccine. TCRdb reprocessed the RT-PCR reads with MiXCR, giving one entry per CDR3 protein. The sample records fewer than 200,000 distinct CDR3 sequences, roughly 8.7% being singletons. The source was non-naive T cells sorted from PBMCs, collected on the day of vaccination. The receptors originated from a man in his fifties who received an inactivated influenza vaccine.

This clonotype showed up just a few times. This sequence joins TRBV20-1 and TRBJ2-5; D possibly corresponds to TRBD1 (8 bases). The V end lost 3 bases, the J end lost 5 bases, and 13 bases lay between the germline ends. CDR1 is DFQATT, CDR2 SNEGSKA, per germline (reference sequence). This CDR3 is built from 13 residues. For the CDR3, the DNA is TGCAGTGCTAGTACAGGGGGGGGGGAGACCCAGTACTTC. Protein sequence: CSASTGGGETQYF.

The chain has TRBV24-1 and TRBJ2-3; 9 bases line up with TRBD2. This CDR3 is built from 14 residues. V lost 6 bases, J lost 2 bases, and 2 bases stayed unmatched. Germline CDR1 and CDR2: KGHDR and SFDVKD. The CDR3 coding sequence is TGTGCCACCAGTCTAGCGGGATTCACAGATACGCAGTATTTT. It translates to CATSLAGFTDTQYF.

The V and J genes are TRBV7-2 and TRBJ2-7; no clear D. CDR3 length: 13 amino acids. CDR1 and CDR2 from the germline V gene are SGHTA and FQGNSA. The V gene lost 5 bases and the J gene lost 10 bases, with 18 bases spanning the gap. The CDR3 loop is CASSRAGGLGQYF. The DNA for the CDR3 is TGTGCCAGCAGCCGAGCCGGCGGCCTGGGCCAGTACTTC.

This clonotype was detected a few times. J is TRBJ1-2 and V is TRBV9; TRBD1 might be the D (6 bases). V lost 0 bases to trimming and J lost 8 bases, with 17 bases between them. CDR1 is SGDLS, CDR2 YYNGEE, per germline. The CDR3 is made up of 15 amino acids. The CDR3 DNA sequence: TGTGCCAGCAGCGTAGGGACAGTCGGGCCCGGGGGCTACACCTTC. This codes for CASSVGTVGPGGYTF.

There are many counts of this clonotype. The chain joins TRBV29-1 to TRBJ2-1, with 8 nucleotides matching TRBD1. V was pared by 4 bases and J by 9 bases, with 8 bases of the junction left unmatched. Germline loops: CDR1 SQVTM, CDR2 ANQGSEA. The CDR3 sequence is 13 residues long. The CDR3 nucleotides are TGCAGCGTTGTGGGCAGGGGGCTGAGTGAGCAGTTCTTC. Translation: CSVVGRGLSEQFF.

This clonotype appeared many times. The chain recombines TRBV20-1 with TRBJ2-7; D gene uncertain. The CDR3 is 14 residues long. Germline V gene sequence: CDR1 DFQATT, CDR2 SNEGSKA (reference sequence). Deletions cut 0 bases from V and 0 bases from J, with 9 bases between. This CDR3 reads CSAREGWDSYEQYF. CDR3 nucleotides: TGCAGTGCTAGAGAAGGTTGGGACTCCTACGAGCAGTACTTC.

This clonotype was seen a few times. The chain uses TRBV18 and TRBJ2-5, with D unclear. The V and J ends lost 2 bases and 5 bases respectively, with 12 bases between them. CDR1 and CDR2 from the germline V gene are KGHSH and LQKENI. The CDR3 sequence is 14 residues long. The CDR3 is CASSPISGDETQYF. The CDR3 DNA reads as TGTGCCAGCTCACCAATCTCTGGGGATGAGACCCAGTACTTC.

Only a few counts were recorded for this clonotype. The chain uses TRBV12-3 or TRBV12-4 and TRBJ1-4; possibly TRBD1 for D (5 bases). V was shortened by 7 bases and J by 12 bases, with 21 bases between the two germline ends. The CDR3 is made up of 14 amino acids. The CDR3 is CASKSEAGIGELFF. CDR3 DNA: TGTGCCAGCAAGAGTGAGGCAGGGATCGGCGAACTGTTTTTT.

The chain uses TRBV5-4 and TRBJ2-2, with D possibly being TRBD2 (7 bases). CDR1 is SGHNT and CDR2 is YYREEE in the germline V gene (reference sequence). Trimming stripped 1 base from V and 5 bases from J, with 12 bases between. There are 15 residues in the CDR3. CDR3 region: CASSLWGGPTGELFF. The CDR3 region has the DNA TGTGCCAGCAGCTTGTGGGGGGGGCCTACCGGGGAGCTGTTTTTT.

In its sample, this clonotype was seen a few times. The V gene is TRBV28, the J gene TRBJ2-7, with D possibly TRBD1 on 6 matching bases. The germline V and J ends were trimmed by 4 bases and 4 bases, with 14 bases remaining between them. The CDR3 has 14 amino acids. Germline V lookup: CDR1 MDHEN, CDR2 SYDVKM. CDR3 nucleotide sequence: TGTGCCAGCAGTTCCGGGACACGGGCATACGAGCAGTACTTC. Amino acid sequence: CASSSGTRAYEQYF.

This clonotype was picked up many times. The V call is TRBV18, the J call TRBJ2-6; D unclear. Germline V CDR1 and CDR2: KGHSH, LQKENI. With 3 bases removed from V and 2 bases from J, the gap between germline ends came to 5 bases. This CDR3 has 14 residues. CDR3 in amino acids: CASSPPAGANVLTF. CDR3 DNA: TGTGCCAGCTCACCCCCCGCTGGGGCCAACGTCCTGACTTTC.

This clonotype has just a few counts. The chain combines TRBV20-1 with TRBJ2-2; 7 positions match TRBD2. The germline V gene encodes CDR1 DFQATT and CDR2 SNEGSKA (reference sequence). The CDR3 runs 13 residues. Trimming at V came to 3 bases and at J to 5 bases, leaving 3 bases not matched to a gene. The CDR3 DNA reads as TGCAGTGCTAGGGGTAGCGGGACCGGGGAGCTGTTTTTT. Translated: CSARGSGTGELFF.

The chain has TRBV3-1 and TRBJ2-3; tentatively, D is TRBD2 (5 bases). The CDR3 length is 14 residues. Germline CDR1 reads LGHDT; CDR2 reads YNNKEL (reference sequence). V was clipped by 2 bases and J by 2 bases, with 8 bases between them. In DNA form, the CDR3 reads TGTGCCAGCAGCCAATTACTAGACACAGATACGCAGTATTTT. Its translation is CASSQLLDTDTQYF.

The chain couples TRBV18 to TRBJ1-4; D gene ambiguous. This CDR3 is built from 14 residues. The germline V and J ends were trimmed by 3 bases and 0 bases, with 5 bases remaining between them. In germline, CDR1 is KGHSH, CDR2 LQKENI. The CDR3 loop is CASSPPTTNEKLFF. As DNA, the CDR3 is TGTGCCAGCTCACCCCCCACAACTAATGAAAAACTGTTTTTT.

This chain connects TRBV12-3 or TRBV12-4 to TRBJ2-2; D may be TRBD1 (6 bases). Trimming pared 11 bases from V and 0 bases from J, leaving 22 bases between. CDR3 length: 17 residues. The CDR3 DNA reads TGTGCCTTCAGACCTAACTACGGGACACCGAACACCGGGGAGCTGTTTTTT. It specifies CAFRPNYGTPNTGELFF.

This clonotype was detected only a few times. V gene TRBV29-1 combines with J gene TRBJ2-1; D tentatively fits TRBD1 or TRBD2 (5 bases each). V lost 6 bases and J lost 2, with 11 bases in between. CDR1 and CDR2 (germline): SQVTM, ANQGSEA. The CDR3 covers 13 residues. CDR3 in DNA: TGCAGCGTCCGGGACGTCACCTACAATGAGCAGTTCTTC. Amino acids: CSVRDVTYNEQFF.

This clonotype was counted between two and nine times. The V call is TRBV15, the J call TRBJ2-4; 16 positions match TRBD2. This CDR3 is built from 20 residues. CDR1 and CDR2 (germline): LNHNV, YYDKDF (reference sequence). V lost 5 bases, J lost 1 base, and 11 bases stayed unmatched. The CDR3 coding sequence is TGTGCCACCAGCCCTTTACCGGGACTAGCGGGGGGGCAGGCCAAAAACATTCAGTACTTC. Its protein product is CATSPLPGLAGGQAKNIQYF.

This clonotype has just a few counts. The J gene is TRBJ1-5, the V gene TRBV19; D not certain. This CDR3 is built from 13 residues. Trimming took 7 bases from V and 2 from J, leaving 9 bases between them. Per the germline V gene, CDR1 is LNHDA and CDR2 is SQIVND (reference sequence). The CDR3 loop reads CASTHRGNQPQHF. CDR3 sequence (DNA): TGTGCCAGTACCCACCGGGGCAATCAGCCCCAGCATTTT.